This is a list of T cell receptor beta chains from one sample in a study of T cells in Graves' hyperthyroidism and ophthalmopathy. TCRdb redid the calling of the multiplex PCR reads with MiXCR, one entry per CDR3 protein. Counted here are a few hundred thousand distinct CDR3 sequences, around 14% occurring once; the ten biggest clones make up under 7%. Specimen: blood. These receptors all come from a woman in her 30s with Graves' hyperthyroidism that later progressed to Graves' ophthalmopathy. Both conserved end residues are part of each CDR3. The D gene is left open where the match is weak. Expanded clones are given a class, and other clones once, few, many or no size at all.

TRBJ2-3 | NA | TRBV15 | many | TGTGCCACCAGCAGAGATATTCAGGGGGATACGCAGTATTTT | CATSRDIQGDTQYF
TRBJ1-1 | TRBD1 | TRBV5-6 | few | TGTGCCAGCAGCGGAGGGACAGGGTACAGCACTGAAGCTTTCTTT | CASSGGTGYSTEAFF
TRBJ2-6 | NA | TRBV5-4 | many | TGTGCCAGCAGCTTGGAAGGTCTAACTGGGGCCAACGTCCTGACTTTC | CASSLEGLTGANVLTF
TRBJ1-2 | NA | TRBV6-2/TRBV6-3 | once | TGTGCCAGCAGTTATAACCCGACGAGCCTCTATGGCTACACCTTC | CASSYNPTSLYGYTF
TRBJ2-5 | NA | TRBV7-2 | many | TGTGCCAGCAGCCCCTTACGGGAAGAGACCCAGTACTTC | CASSPLREETQYF
TRBJ1-2 | NA | TRBV30 | many | TGTGCCTGGAGTATCAGGGTGTCTGGCTACACCTTC | CAWSIRVSGYTF
TRBJ2-2 | TRBD2 | TRBV20-1 | many | TGCAGTGCTAGAGATCTGGCTAGCGGTAACACCGGGGAGCTGTTTTTT | CSARDLASGNTGELFF
TRBJ2-1 | TRBD2 | TRBV20-1 | many | TGCACCCTCGGAGGGACTACCTATAATGAGCAGTTCTTC | CTLGGTTYNEQFF
TRBJ2-3 | NA | TRBV7-2 | many | TGTGCCAGCAGCTTAGCGCCAGCAGATACGCAGTATTTT | CASSLAPADTQYF
TRBJ1-5 | TRBD1 | TRBV5-5 | few | TGTGCCAGCAGCTTGACCGGGACAGGGCCAAATCAGCCCCAGCATTTT | CASSLTGTGPNQPQHF
TRBJ2-7 | TRBD2 | TRBV6-1 | few | TGTGCCAGCAATCACGGGACTAGCGGCCAGGGGCGGTACGAGCAGTACTTC | CASNHGTSGQGRYEQYF
TRBJ1-2 | TRBD1 | TRBV7-9 | NA | TGTGCCAGCACCGGACAGGGGGCAGACTATGGCTACACCTTC | CASTGQGADYGYTF
TRBJ2-1 | NA | TRBV2 | many | TGTGCCAGCAGTTGGGGAGCCGAGCAGTTCTTC | CASSWGAEQFF
TRBJ2-1 | NA | TRBV11-2 | many | TGTGCCAGCAGCTTAGAGGGGTGGAACAATGAGCAGTTCTTC | CASSLEGWNNEQFF
TRBJ1-1 | NA | TRBV30 | many | TGTGCCTGGACCTTGGACAGCTTGAACACTGAAGCTTTCTTT | CAWTLDSLNTEAFF
TRBJ2-2 | NA | TRBV27 | many | TGTGCCAGCAGTTTAAGGCCTGCCGGGGAGCTGTTTTTT | CASSLRPAGELFF
TRBJ2-1 | NA | TRBV6-2/TRBV6-3 | many | TGTGCCAGCAGCCCAACAAGGACGGATTACAATGAGCAGTTCTTC | CASSPTRTDYNEQFF
TRBJ1-5 | NA | TRBV6-1 | NA | TGTGCCAGCAGTGAGGGGTATCGGCCCCAGCATTTT | CASSEGYRPQHF
TRBJ1-2 | NA | TRBV18 | many | TGTGCCAGCTCACCACCGGAAGGCGATGGCTACACCTTC | CASSPPEGDGYTF
TRBJ2-1 | TRBD2 | TRBV5-1 | few | TGCGCCAGCAGCTCGACTAGCGGGAAGCTCGATGAGCAGTTCTTC | CASSSTSGKLDEQFF
TRBJ1-2 | TRBD1 | TRBV19 | many | TGTGCCAGTAGCACCGGGACAGGGGGCTCCTATGGCTACACCTTC | CASSTGTGGSYGYTF
TRBJ2-2 | NA | TRBV11-2 | many | TGTGCCAGCAGCTTAGAGTTTGGGACCGGGGAGCTGTTTTTT | CASSLEFGTGELFF
TRBJ2-2 | NA | TRBV12-5 | NA | TGTGCTAGCGGTTTGGACTTCGTGGAAGGGGGCACCGGGGAGCTGTTTTTT | CASGLDFVEGGTGELFF
TRBJ2-2 | NA | TRBV6-5 | NA | TGTGCCAGCAGTTATCAGGCTTCAAGCGTTTTCACCGGGGAGCTGTTTTTT | CASSYQASSVFTGELFF
TRBJ1-1 | NA | TRBV11-1 | NA | TGTGCCAGCAGCCGGGGGCTTTGGCGGGGGGACAATGAAGCTTTCTTT | CASSRGLWRGDNEAFF
TRBJ2-3 | TRBD1 | TRBV12-3/TRBV12-4 | many | TGTGCCAGCAGTTCGACAGGGGTGGTGGCCACGCAGTATTTT | CASSSTGVVATQYF
TRBJ2-1 | NA | TRBV28 | many | TGTGCCAGCAGTTTTCGGGAGGACAGCTCCTACAATGAGCAGTTCTTC | CASSFREDSSYNEQFF
TRBJ1-1 | TRBD1 | TRBV18 | many | TGTGCCAGCGCCAGCGGGACAGGAAAGAACACTGAAGCTTTCTTT | CASASGTGKNTEAFF
TRBJ2-3 | NA | TRBV2 | few | TGTGCCAGCGGTCAAGACACAGATACGCAGTATTTT | CASGQDTDTQYF
TRBJ2-5 | NA | TRBV20-1 | few | TGCAGTGCTAGGGCGGACAACTTCCAAGAGACCCAGTACTTC | CSARADNFQETQYF
TRBJ2-1 | TRBD2 | TRBV20-1 | many | TGCAGTGCTAGAAGAGGACTAGCGGGAGTAGGTGAGCAGTTCTTC | CSARRGLAGVGEQFF
TRBJ1-6 | TRBD1 | TRBV25-1 | many | TGTGCCAGCGCAGGGGGGGCGGATAATTCACCCCTCCACTTT | CASAGGADNSPLHF
TRBJ2-1 | NA | TRBV10-1 | few | TGCGCCAGCAGTGAGTCGACCCTAGGGGATGAGCAGTTCTTC | CASSESTLGDEQFF
TRBJ2-5 | TRBD1 | TRBV18 | many | TGTGCCAGCTCACTCACAGGGGGCGGAGAGACCCAGTACTTC | CASSLTGGGETQYF
TRBJ1-2 | NA | TRBV7-6 | NA | TGTGCCAGCAGCTTAGTCTTAGAGGGGACGACTAACTATGGCTACACCTTC | CASSLVLEGTTNYGYTF
TRBJ2-7 | NA | TRBV2 | many | TGTGCCAGCAGTGAATCTCCGGGGGCGGAAAACGAGCAGTACTTC | CASSESPGAENEQYF
TRBJ1-2 | NA | TRBV15 | many | TGTGCCACCAGCACTCGGGACGGACCCACTCCCTATGGCTACACCTTC | CATSTRDGPTPYGYTF
TRBJ2-3 | NA | TRBV11-2 | many | TGTGCCAGCAGCTTACGTGTAACGGCTAGCACAGATACGCAGTATTTT | CASSLRVTASTDTQYF
TRBJ2-6 | NA | TRBV28 | many | TGTGCCAGCGGGGTTGTGGCCAACGTCCTGACTTTC | CASGVVANVLTF
TRBJ2-5 | TRBD2 | TRBV12-3/TRBV12-4 | few | TGTGCCAGCAGTTTAGCGGGAGGGGAAAAAGACCAGTACTTC | CASSLAGGEKDQYF
TRBJ2-1 | TRBD2 | TRBV7-9 | many | TGTGCCAGCAGCCCTACTTCTGATGGGACTAGCGTCCACAATGAGCAGTTCTTC | CASSPTSDGTSVHNEQFF
TRBJ2-5 | NA | TRBV29-1 | many | TGCAGCGTTGAAGACGGTCAGGGTGAGACCCAGTACTTC | CSVEDGQGETQYF
TRBJ1-2 | NA | TRBV30 | many | TGTGCCTGGAGTGTGGTCTGGGATTATGGCTACACCTTC | CAWSVVWDYGYTF
TRBJ2-7 | TRBD1 | TRBV7-2 | many | TGTGCCAGCAGCCCGGGACAGGGTGAAGGCGAGCAGTACTTC | CASSPGQGEGEQYF
TRBJ1-3 | NA | TRBV30 | few | TGTGCCTGGGAACAGGTCTCTGGAAACACCATATATTTT | CAWEQVSGNTIYF
TRBJ2-7 | NA | TRBV14 | few | TGTGCCAGCAGCCAAGGCAGCTACTCCTACGAGCAGTACTTC | CASSQGSYSYEQYF
TRBJ2-5 | TRBD1 | TRBV6-1 | many | TGTGCCAGCAGCGCTTTGGGACAGGGAGGAGAGACCCAGTACTTC | CASSALGQGGETQYF
TRBJ2-7 | NA | TRBV6-1 | many | TGTGCCAGCAGCCCCCAAGGGTCTGGGACCTACGAGCAGTACTTC | CASSPQGSGTYEQYF
TRBJ2-7 | TRBD1 | TRBV29-1 | NA | TGCAGCGCCGGACAGGGGGCGCAGAGGAACGAGCAGTACTTC | CSAGQGAQRNEQYF
TRBJ1-6 | NA | TRBV6-1 | few | TGTGCCAGCAGTGAAGCTTCAGGGACCATAGGAAATTCACCCCTCCACTTT | CASSEASGTIGNSPLHF
TRBJ2-7 | NA | TRBV2 | many | TGTGCCAGTCTAGGCGGTAACTCCTACGAGCAGTACTTC | CASLGGNSYEQYF
TRBJ1-1 | NA | TRBV7-6 | many | TGTGCCAGCAGCTTAGTTCCCTCGGGGCCCTACACTGAAGCTTTCTTT | CASSLVPSGPYTEAFF
TRBJ2-3 | TRBD2 | TRBV24-1 | many | TGTGCCACCAGTGTTAGCGGGAGCACAGATACGCAGTATTTT | CATSVSGSTDTQYF